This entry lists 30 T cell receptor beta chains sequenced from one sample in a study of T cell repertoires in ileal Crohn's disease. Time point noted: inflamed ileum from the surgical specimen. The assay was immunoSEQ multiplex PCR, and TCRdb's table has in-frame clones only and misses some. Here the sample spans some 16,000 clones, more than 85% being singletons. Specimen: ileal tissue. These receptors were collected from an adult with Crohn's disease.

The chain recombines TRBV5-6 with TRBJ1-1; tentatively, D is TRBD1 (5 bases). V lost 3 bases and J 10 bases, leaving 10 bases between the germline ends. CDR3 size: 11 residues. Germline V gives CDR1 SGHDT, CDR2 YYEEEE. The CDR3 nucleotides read TGTGCCAGCAGCTGGGGGGAGCGAGCTTTCTTT. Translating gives CASSWGERAFF.

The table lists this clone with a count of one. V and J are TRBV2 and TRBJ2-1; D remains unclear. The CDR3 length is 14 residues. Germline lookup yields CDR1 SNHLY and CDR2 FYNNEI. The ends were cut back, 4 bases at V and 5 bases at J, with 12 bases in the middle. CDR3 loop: CASSGRRTDNEQFF. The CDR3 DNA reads TGTGCCAGCAGTGGTAGAAGAACAGACAATGAGCAGTTCTTC.

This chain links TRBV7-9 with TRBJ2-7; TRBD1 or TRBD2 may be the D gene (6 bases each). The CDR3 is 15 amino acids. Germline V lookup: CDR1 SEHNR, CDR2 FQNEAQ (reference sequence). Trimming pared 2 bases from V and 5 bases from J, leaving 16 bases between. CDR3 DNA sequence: TGTGCCAGCAGCTTATTGGGGGGCCCTTGGGACGAGCAGTACTTC. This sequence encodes CASSLLGGPWDEQYF.

CDR3 sequence: CASSQERGRTGNTIYF. CDR3 nucleotide sequence: TGTGCCAGCAGCCAAGAACGAGGGAGGACTGGAAACACCATATATTTT. The rearrangement links TRBV4-2 to TRBJ1-3; D is unclear. Per germline, CDR1 LGHNA and CDR2 YNFKEQ. V lost 0 bases, J lost 2 bases, and 11 bases lay in between. The CDR3 is 16 amino acids.

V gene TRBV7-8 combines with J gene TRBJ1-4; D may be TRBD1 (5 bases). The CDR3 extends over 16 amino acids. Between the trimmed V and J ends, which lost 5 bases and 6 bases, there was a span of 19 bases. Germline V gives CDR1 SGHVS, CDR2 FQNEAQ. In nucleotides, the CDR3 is TGTGCCAGCAGCCCGACCGGGGGGTTGGGGGATGAAAAACTGTTTTTT. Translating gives CASSPTGGLGDEKLFF.

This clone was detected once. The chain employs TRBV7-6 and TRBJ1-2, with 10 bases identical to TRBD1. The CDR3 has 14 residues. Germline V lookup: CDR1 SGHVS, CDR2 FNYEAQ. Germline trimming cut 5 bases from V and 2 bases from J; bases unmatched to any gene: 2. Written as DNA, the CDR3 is TGTGCCAGCAGCCCGGGACAGGGGAACTATGGCTACACCTTC. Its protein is CASSPGQGNYGYTF.

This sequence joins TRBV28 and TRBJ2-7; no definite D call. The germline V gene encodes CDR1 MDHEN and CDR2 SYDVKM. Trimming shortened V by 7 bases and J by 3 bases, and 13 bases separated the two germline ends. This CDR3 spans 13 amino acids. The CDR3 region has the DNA TGTGCCAGCATATCAAGTGGCCTCTACGAGCAGTACTTC. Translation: CASISSGLYEQYF.

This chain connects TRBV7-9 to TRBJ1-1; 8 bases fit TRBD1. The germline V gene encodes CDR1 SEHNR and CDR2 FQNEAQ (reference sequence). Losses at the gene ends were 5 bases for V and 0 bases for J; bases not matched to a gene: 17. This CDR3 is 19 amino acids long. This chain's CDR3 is CASSPAITPGGLMNTEAFF. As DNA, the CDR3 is TGTGCCAGCAGCCCCGCCATTACCCCAGGGGGCCTGATGAACACTGAAGCTTTCTTT.

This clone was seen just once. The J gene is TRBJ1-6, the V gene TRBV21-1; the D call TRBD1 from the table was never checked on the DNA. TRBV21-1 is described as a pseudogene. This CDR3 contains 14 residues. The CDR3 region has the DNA TGTGCCAGCAGACAGGGGTCCTATAATTCACCCCTCCACTTT. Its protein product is CASRQGSYNSPLHF.

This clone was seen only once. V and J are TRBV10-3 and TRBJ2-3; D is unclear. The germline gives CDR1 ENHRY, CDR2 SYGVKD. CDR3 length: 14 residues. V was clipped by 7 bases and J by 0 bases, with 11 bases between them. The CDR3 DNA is TGTGCCATCACCGCGGAAGGCAGCACAGATACGCAGTATTTT. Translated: CAITAEGSTDTQYF.

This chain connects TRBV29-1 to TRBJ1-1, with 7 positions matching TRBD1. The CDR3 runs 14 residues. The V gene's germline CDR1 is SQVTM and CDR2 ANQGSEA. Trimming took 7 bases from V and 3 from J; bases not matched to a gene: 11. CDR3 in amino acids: CSGSKQGRDTEAFF. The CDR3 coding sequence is TGCAGCGGCAGTAAACAGGGGAGGGACACTGAAGCTTTCTTT.

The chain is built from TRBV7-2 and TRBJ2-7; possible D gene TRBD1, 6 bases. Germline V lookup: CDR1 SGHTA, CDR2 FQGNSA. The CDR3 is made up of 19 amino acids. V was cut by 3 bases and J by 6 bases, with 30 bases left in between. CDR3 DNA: TGTGCCAGCAGCTTCGATGTTTGCTGGGGGCCTGGGTCTCCTTGCGAGCAGTACTTC. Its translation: CASSFDVCWGPGSPCEQYF. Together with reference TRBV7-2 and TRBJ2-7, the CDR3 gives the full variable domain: GAGVSQSPSNKVTEKGKDVELRCDPISGHTALYWYRQSLGQGLEFLIYFQGNSAPDKSGLPSDRFSAERTGGSVSTLTIQRTQQEDSAVYLCASSFDVCWGPGSPCEQYFGPGTRLTVT.

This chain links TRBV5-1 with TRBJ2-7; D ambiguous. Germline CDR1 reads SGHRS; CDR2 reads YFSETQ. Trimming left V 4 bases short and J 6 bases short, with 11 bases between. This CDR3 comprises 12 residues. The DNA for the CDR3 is TGCGCCAGCAGCGCCATGCAAGCCGAGCAGTACTTC. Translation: CASSAMQAEQYF.

CDR3 sequence reads: CASSMTGAFSYEQYF. CDR3 nucleotide sequence: TGCGCCAGCAGCATGACAGGGGCTTTCTCCTACGAGCAGTACTTC. The chain carries TRBV5-1 and TRBJ2-7; 8 positions match TRBD1. The ends lost 4 bases at V and 0 bases at J; junction bases unmatched: 6. CDR1 and CDR2 from the germline V gene are SGHRS and YFSETQ. The CDR3 consists of 15 residues.

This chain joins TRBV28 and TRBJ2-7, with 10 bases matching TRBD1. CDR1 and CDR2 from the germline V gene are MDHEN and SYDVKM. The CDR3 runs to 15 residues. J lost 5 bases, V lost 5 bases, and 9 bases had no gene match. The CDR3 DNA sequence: TGTGCCAGCAGTCCCCGGACAGGGGGTAGGAACGAGCAGTACTTC. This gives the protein CASSPRTGGRNEQYF.

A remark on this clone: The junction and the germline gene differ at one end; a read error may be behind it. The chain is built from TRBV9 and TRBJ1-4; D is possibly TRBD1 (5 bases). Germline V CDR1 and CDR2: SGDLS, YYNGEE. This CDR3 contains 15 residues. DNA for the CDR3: TGTGCCAGCAGCGTAGCTCCAGGGTCTAACGAAAAACTGTTTTTT. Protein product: CASSVAPGSNEKLFF.

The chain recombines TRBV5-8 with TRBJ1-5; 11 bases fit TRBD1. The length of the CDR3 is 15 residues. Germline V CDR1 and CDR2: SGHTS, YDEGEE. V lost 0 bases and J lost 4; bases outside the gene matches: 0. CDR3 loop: CASSLGDRGNQPQHF. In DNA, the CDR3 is TGTGCCAGCAGCTTGGGGGACAGGGGGAATCAGCCCCAGCATTTT.

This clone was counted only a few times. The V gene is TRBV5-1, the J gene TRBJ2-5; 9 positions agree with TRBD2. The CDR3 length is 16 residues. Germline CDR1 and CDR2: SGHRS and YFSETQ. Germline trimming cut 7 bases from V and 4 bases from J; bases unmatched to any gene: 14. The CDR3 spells CASSSIGAGGRETQYF. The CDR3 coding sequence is TGCGCCAGCTCCTCTATTGGGGCGGGGGGGCGAGAGACCCAGTACTTC.

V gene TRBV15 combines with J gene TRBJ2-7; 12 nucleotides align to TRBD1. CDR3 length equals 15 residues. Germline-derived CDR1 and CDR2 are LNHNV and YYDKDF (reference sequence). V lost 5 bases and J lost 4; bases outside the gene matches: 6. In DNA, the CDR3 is TGTGCCACCAGCGGGGTGGGACAGGGGGCTTACGAGCAGTACTTC. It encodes CATSGVGQGAYEQYF.

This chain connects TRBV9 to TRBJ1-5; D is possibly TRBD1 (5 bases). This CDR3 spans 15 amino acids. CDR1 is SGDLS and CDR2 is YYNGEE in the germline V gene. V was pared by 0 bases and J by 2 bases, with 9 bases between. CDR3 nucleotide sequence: TGTGCCAGCAGCGTAGCAGGGACTCGCAATCAGCCCCAGCATTTT. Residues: CASSVAGTRNQPQHF.

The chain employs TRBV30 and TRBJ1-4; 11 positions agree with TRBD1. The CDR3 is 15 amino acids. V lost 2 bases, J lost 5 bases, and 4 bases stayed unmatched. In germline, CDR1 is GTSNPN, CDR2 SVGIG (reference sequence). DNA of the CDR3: TGTGCCTGGAGTTACGGGACAGGGGGAAATGAAAAACTGTTTTTT. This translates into CAWSYGTGGNEKLFF.

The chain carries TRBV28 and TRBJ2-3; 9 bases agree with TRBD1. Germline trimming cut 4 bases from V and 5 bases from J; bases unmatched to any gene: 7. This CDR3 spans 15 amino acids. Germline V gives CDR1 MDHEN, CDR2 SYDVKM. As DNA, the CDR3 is TGTGCCAGCAGTTCAGGACAGGGGTTAATAGATACGCAGTATTTT. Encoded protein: CASSSGQGLIDTQYF.

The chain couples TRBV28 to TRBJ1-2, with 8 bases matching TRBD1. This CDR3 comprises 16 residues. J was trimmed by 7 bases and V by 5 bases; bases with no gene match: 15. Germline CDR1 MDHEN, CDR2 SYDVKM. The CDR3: CASSRTGNFRLLGYTF. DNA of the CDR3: TGTGCCAGCAGTCGGACAGGGAATTTCAGGCTTCTTGGCTACACCTTC.

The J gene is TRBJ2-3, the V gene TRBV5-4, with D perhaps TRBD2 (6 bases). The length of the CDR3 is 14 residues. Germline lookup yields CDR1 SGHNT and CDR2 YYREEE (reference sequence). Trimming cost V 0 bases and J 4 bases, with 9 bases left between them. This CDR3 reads CASSLGTTPDTQYF. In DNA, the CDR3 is TGTGCCAGCAGCTTGGGGACTACTCCAGATACGCAGTATTTT.

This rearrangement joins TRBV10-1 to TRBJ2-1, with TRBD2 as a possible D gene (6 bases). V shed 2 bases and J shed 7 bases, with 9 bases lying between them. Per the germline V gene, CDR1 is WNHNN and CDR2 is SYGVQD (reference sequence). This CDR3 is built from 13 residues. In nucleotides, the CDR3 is TGCGCCAGCAGTGAGGGGACTTGGAATGAGCAGTTCTTC. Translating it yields CASSEGTWNEQFF.

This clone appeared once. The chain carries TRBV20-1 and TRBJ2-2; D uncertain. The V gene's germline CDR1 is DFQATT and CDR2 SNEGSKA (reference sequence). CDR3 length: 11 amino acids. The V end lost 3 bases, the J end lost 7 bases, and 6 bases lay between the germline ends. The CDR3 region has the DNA TGCAGTGCTAGGCTCGGCGGGGAGCTGTTTTTT. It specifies CSARLGGELFF.

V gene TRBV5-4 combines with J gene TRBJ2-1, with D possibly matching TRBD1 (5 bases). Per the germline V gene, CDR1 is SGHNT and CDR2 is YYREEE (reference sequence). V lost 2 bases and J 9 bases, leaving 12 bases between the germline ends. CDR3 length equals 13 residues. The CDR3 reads CASSFLRDAEQFF. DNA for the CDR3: TGTGCCAGCAGCTTCCTCAGGGATGCTGAGCAGTTCTTC.

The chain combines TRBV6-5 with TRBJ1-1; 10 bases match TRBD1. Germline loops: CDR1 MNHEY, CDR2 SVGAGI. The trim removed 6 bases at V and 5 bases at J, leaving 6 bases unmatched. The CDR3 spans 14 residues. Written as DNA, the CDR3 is TGTGCCAGCAGGCGGGACAGGGGAGGGACTGAAGCTTTCTTT. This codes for CASRRDRGGTEAFF.

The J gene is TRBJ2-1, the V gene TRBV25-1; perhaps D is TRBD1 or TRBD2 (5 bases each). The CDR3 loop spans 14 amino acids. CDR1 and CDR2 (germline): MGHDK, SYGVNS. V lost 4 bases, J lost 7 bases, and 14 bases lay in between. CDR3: CASSASGPWNEQFF. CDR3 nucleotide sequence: TGTGCCAGCAGTGCTTCGGGGCCCTGGAATGAGCAGTTCTTC. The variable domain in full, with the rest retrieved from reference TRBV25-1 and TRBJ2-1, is EADIYQTPRYLVIGTGKKITLECSQTMGHDKMYWYQQDPGMELHLIHYSYGVNSTEKGDLSSESTVSRIRTEHFPLTLESARPSHTSQYLCASSASGPWNEQFFGPGTRLTVL.

The DNA for the CDR3 is TGTGCCATCAGTGGGGGGGGCACCGGGGAGCTGTTTTTT. It yields the protein CAISGGGTGELFF. The V gene is TRBV10-3, the J gene TRBJ2-2; 7 nucleotides align to TRBD2. The V and J ends lost 4 bases and 4 bases, in that order; junction bases with no gene match: 0. The CDR3 covers 13 residues. Germline V lookup: CDR1 ENHRY, CDR2 SYGVKD.